This TCR beta chain stems from a study of long-term antiretroviral therapy in people with HIV. Study results and limitations: Diversity rose after ART but stayed below transplant donor controls.

This clone was seen only once. Its antigen is not identified. V lost 2 bases and J lost 4, with 13 bases in between. CDR3 length: 15 residues. CDR1 is SGDLS, CDR2 YYNGEE, per germline. Each specimen consisted of roughly 0.9-10 million cryopreserved PBMC prior to extraction of DNA. An immunoSEQ assay, version v3.0, was performed at survey level. Assay used: immunoSEQ multiplex PCR; TCRdb lists only in-frame clones, some missing. The profile shows about 30,000 clones, approximately 93% of them singletons. This TCR was sampled from a woman aged 40 to 50 with HIV. This sequence joins TRBV9 and TRBJ1-3; D uncertain. The starting material was unsorted PBMCs, obtained roughly 6.5 years after starting antiretroviral therapy. The DNA for the CDR3 is TGTGCCAGCAGCGTCCAGGACGTTGGAGGAAACACCATATATTTT. It codes for CASSVQDVGGNTIYF. The full variable domain, its missing parts supplied by reference TRBV9 and TRBJ1-3, is DSGVTQTPKHLITATGQRVTLRCSPRSGDLSVYWYQQSLDQGLQFLIQYYNGEERAKGNILERFSAQQFPDLHSELNLSSLELGDSALYFCASSVQDVGGNTIYFGEGSWLTVV.